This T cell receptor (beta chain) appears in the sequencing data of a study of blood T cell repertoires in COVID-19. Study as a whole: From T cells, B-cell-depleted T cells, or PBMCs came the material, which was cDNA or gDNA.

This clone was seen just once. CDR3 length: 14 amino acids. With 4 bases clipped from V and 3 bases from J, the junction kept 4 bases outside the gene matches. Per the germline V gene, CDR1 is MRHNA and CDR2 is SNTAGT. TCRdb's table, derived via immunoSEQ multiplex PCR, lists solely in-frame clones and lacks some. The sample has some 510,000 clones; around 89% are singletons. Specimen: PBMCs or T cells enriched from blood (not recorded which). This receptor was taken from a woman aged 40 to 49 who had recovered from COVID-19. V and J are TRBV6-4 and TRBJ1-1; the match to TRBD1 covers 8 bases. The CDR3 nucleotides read TGTGCCAGCAGTGGACAGGGGCCAGACACTGAAGCTTTCTTT. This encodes CASSGQGPDTEAFF.